Following are 7 T cell receptor beta chains from one sample sequenced in a study of T cell changes during pregnancy in multiple sclerosis. The method was immunoSEQ multiplex PCR; TCRdb's version includes in-frame clones alone and lacks a portion of them. Of tens of thousands of clones listed, around 93% are singletons. Sequenced here: CD4+ T cells from peripheral blood mononuclear cells, sampled in the third trimester of pregnancy. Receptors originate from a female donor with multiple sclerosis, enrolled in a pregnancy study.

The gene calls are TRBV7-9 and TRBJ1-4; no clear D gene. In germline, CDR1 is SEHNR, CDR2 FQNEAQ (reference sequence). The CDR3 sequence is 12 residues long. V was clipped by 10 bases and J by 6 bases, with 12 bases between them. The CDR3 DNA is TGTGCCACCGGCGGTTGGGATGAAAAACTGTTTTTT. Translation gives CATGGWDEKLFF.

This chain joins TRBV7-8 and TRBJ1-5; maybe TRBD1 (5 bases). The germline CDR1 and CDR2 sequences are SGHVS and FQNEAQ. V was cut by 5 bases and J by 4 bases, with 24 bases left in between. The CDR3 covers 18 residues. CDR3 sequence: CASSDSGSGRGRNQPQHF. CDR3 in DNA: TGTGCCAGCAGCGACTCGGGATCGGGGAGGGGAAGGAATCAGCCCCAGCATTTT.

The genes are TRBV30 and TRBJ1-5; D is unresolved. Trimming cost V 0 bases and J 3 bases, with 6 bases left between them. The CDR3 runs to 13 residues. Germline values: CDR1 GTSNPN, CDR2 SVGIG (reference sequence). Here the CDR3 reads CAWSVSLNQPQHF. The CDR3 DNA is TGTGCCTGGAGTGTGTCCCTCAATCAGCCCCAGCATTTT. The entire variable domain, with the rest obtained from reference TRBV30 and TRBJ1-5, is as follows: SQTIHQWPATLVQPVGSPLSLECTVEGTSNPNLYWYRQAAGRGLQLLFYSVGIGQISSEVPQNLSASRPQDRQFILSSKKLLLSDSGFYLCAWSVSLNQPQHFGDGTRLSIL.

The rearrangement links TRBV7-9 to TRBJ1-5; perhaps TRBD1 as D (5 bases). The germline gives CDR1 SEHNR, CDR2 FQNEAQ (reference sequence). This CDR3 has 12 residues. The V end lost 2 bases, the J end lost 12 bases, and 11 bases lay between the germline ends. The CDR3 nucleotides are TGTGCCAGCAGCTTAAAGGGGTTGCGCCAGCATTTT. It yields the protein CASSLKGLRQHF.

The genes are TRBV5-1 and TRBJ2-1; tentative D call: TRBD1 (6 bases). Germline CDR1 and CDR2: SGHRS and YFSETQ. V lost 0 bases, J lost 8 bases, and 6 bases lay in between. This CDR3 has 12 amino acids. The CDR3 DNA follows: TGCGCCAGCAGCTTGGAGGGGGATGAGCAGTTCTTC. Protein product: CASSLEGDEQFF. Full variable domain (missing parts from reference TRBV5-1 and TRBJ2-1): KAGVTQTPRYLIKTRGQQVTLSCSPISGHRSVSWYQQTPGQGLQFLFEYFSETQRNKGNFPGRFSGRQFSNSRSEMNVSTLELGDSALYLCASSLEGDEQFFGPGTRLTVL.

V gene TRBV7-2 combines with J gene TRBJ1-1; the D gene is possibly TRBD1 (5 bases). The CDR3 extends over 13 amino acids. Trimming shortened V by 5 bases and J by 2 bases, and 9 bases separated the two germline ends. From germline, CDR1 is SGHTA and CDR2 FQGNSA. In DNA, the CDR3 is TGTGCCAGCAGCCGGGGGGGAAACACTGAAGCTTTCTTT. It yields the protein CASSRGGNTEAFF.

The chain has TRBV21-1 and TRBJ2-7; the D call of TRBD2 is as the table states it, not checked on the DNA. TRBV21-1 has pseudogene status. The CDR3 runs to 22 residues. The DNA of the CDR3 is TGTGCCAGCAAGCCTGCCCCTCCCCCGGGACTAGCGGGGGGCCCCCTCTGGTACGAGCAGTACTTC. As protein: CASKPAPPPGLAGGPLWYEQYF.